The clone carrying this TCR beta chain was counted ten times or more. What it binds is not known. The data stem from a study of early T cells in non-severe SARS-CoV-2 infection. CDR3 size: 15 residues. The germline V and J ends were trimmed by 1 base and 7 bases, with 14 bases remaining between them. Per germline, CDR1 DFQATT and CDR2 SNEGSKA (reference sequence). General study results and limits: VDJdb-based matching was biased toward anti-spike CD8 responses and missed private and CD4 specificities.

Researchers tagged individual cDNA molecules with unique molecular identifiers. TCRdb used MiXCR to reprocess the 5' RACE reads, holding one entry per CDR3 protein. The sample lists about 40,000 distinct CDR3 sequences; roughly 5% were seen once. The chain combines TRBV20-1 with TRBJ1-6; D not resolved. Source material: whole blood. This clonotype originated in an adult who was a healthcare worker with PCR-confirmed SARS-CoV-2 infection or an uninfected control (not recorded which). CDR3 nucleotide sequence: TGCAGTGCTAGAGTAAGCTCGGAGAGGAATTCACCCCTCCACTTT. It translates to CSARVSSERNSPLHF.